The source of this T cell receptor (beta chain) is a study of blood T cell repertoires in COVID-19. Overall study: Samples representing acute and convalescent COVID-19 were sourced from the United States, Italy and Spain. T cells, B-cell-depleted T cells, or PBMCs supplied cDNA or gDNA.

The CDR3 runs 15 residues. The V segment lost 0 bases and the J segment 4 bases; nucleotides outside the gene matches: 2. Germline V lookup: CDR1 SGHAT, CDR2 FQNNGV. In the original analysis: Researchers report that nucleated cell counts were estimated from reference gene primer amplification. Clones were sequenced by immunoSEQ multiplex PCR, and TCRdb holds only the in-frame ones, with some missing. V and J calls plus clone size are reproduced from that table; the DNA served to infer D and trimming. The sample shows 60,000 to 65,000 clones, under 85% of them seen only once. This sequence originates from a woman over 75 with acute or convalescent COVID-19. Input material: peripheral blood. This chain links TRBV11-2 with TRBJ2-2; the match to TRBD2 covers 7 bases. The CDR3 coding sequence is TGTGCCAGCAGCTTAGATGGGAGGGGCACCGGGGAGCTGTTTTTT. Translating it yields CASSLDGRGTGELFF.